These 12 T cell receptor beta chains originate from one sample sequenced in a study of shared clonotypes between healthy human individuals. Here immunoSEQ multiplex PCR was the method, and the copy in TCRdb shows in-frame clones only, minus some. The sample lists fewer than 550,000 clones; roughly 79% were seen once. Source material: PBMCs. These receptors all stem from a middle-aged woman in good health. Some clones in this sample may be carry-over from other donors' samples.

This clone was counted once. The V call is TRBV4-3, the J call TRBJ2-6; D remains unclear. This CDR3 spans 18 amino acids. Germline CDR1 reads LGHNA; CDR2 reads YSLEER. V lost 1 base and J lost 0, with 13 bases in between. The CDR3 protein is CASSQVYGQSSGANVLTF. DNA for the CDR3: TGCGCCAGCAGCCAAGTCTATGGGCAGAGCTCTGGGGCCAACGTCCTGACTTTC.

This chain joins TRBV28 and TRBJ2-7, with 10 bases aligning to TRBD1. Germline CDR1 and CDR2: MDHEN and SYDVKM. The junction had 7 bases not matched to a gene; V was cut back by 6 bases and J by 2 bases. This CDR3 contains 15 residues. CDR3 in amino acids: CASSPQGQGTYEQYF. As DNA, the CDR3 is TGTGCCAGCAGCCCCCAGGGACAGGGGACCTACGAGCAGTACTTC.

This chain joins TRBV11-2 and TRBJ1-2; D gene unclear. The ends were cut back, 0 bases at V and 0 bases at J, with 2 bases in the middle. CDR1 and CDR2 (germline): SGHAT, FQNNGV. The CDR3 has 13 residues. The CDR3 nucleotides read TGTGCCAGCAGCTTAGATCCTAACTATGGCTACACCTTC. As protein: CASSLDPNYGYTF.

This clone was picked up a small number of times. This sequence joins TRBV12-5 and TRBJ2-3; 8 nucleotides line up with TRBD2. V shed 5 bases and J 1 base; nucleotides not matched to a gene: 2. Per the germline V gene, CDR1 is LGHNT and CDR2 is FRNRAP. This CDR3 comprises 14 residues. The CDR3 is CASGGAGGTDTQYF. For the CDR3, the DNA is TGTGCTAGTGGTGGAGCGGGAGGCACAGATACGCAGTATTTT.

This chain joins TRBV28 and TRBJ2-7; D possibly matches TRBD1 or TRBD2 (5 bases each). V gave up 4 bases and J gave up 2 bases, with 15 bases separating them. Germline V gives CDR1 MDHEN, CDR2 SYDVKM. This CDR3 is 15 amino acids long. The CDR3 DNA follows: TGTGCCAGCAGTTCTCTCCAAGGGACCCCCTACGAGCAGTACTTC. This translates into CASSSLQGTPYEQYF.

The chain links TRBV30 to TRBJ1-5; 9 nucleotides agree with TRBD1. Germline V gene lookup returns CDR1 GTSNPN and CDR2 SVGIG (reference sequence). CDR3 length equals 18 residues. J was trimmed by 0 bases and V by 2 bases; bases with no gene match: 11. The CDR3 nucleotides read TGTGCCTGGAGTCGGGACAGGGATTTTACATATAGCAATCAGCCCCAGCATTTT. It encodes CAWSRDRDFTYSNQPQHF.

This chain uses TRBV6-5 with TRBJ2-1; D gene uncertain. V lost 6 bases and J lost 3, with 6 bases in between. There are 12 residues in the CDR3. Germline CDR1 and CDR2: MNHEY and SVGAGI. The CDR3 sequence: CASRNNYNEQFF. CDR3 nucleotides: TGTGCCAGCAGAAACAACTACAATGAGCAGTTCTTC.

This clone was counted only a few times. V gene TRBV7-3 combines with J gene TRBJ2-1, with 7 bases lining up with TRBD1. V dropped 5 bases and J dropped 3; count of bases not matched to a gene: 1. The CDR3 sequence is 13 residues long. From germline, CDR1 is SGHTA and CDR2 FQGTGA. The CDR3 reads CASSRDSYNEQFF. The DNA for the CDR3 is TGTGCCAGCAGCAGGGACAGCTACAATGAGCAGTTCTTC. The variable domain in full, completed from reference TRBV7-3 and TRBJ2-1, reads GAGVSQTPSNKVTEKGKYVELRCDPISGHTALYWYRQSLGQGPEFLIYFQGTGAADDSGLPNDRFFAVRPEGSVSTLKIQRTERGDSAVYLCASSRDSYNEQFFGPGTRLTVL.

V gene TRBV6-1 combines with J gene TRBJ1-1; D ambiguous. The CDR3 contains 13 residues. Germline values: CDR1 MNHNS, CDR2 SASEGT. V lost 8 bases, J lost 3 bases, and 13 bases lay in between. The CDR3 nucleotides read TGTGCCAGCGAGTTGAGCGGAGACACTGAAGCTTTCTTT. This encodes CASELSGDTEAFF.

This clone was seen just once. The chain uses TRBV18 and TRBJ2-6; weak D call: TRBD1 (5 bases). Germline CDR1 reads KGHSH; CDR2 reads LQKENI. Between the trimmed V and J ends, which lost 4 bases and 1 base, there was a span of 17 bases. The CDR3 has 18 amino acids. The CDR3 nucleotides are TGTGCCAGCTCACTAAAAGCCTTAGGACAATCTGGGGCCAACGTCCTGACTTTC. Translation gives CASSLKALGQSGANVLTF.

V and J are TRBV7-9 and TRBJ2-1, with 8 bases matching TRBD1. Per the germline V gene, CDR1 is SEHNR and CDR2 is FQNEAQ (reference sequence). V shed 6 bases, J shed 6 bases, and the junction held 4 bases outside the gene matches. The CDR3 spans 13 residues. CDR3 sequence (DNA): TGTGCCAGCAGTCCGGGACAGGCCAATGAGCAGTTCTTC. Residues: CASSPGQANEQFF.

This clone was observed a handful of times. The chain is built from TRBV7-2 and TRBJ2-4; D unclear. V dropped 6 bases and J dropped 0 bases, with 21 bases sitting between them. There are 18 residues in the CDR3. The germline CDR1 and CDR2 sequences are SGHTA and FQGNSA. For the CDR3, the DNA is TGTGCCAGCAGTACACCAGCCGGGCCAACACTAGCCAAAAACATTCAGTACTTC. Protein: CASSTPAGPTLAKNIQYF.